The entry below describes one T cell receptor beta chain. The CDR3 is 12 amino acids. CDR1 and CDR2 (germline): MNHEY, SVGAGI. Trimming removed 5 bases from V and 5 bases from J, with 9 bases in between. This sample was included in a study of blood T cell repertoires in COVID-19. Study as a whole: Samples representing acute and convalescent COVID-19 were sourced from the United States, Italy and Spain. From T cells, B-cell-depleted T cells, or PBMCs came the material, which was cDNA or gDNA.

Under the authors' procedure: Amplification with reference gene primers provided the estimates of nucleated cell counts. Sequencing used immunoSEQ multiplex PCR; TCRdb keeps in-frame clones, though not all of them. That table gives V, J and clone size, and the DNA gave D and trimming. The profile shows 60,000 to 65,000 clones, roughly 84% of them singletons. This chain links TRBV6-5 with TRBJ1-1; D not resolved. The clonotype originates from a man in his sixties with COVID-19, enrolled during active disease. The sample consisted of peripheral blood. For the CDR3, the DNA is TGTGCCAGCAGTCTTCAGTGGACTGAAGCTTTCTTT. Its protein is CASSLQWTEAFF.